The sequence of this TCR beta chain was determined in a study of memory CD4+ T cells and cytomegalovirus serostatus. The sort gate was single viable CD3+CD4+CD8-CD45RO+ cells for memory CD4+ T cells. Libraries were prepared by immunoSEQ multiplex PCR; TCRdb keeps only in-frame clonotypes and omits some of them. The sample yields under 55,000 clones, 60% to 85% seen once. This sequence originates from an adult in good health and CMV-seropositive. Material for sequencing was memory CD4+ T cells from blood.

The DNA of the CDR3 is TGTGCCAGCAGCTTAGCCAAGACGGGTGAGCAGTTCTTC. Amino acids: CASSLAKTGEQFF. The gene calls are TRBV11-2 and TRBJ2-1; D gene ambiguous. V gave up 1 base and J gave up 9 bases, with 10 bases separating them. Looked up from germline, CDR1 is SGHAT and CDR2 is FQNNGV. The CDR3 is 13 residues long.